The sample holds a few counts of the clone carrying this T cell receptor (beta chain). The antigen is not known. Gene names are mouse gene names. The read ends 4 residues early relative to the CDR3; the germline J gene fills the gap. This sample was taken from a study of CD8+ T cells in alopecia areata. Study observations and caveats: The study found TCR sharing across patients less clear than in mice, possibly for HLA reasons. Relative to normal scalp, lesional scalp, especially alopecia totalis/universalis, showed higher clonality. Scalp samples also contribute reads from the resident alphabeta T cells found in normal skin.

V lost 3 bases to trimming and J lost 3 bases; unmatched junction nucleotides: 4. CDR1 and CDR2 (germline): NNHDY, SYVADS. The CDR3 spans 15 residues. Sequencing relied on a cDNA template that was reverse transcribed from extracted RNA. The protocol was immunoSEQ multiplex PCR, while the TCRdb copy is restricted to in-frame clones and leaves out a portion. The specimen gives about 110,000 clones without singletons; the ten biggest hold roughly 21%. The V gene is TRBV13-3, the J gene TRBJ2-1, with TRBD1 matching over 9 bases. Sequencing was carried out using lesional skin. This sequence was found in a C3H/HeJ mouse with alopecia areata. This strain's MHC haplotype is H2-k. The CDR3 loop reads CASSARDRVYAEQFF. Partial CDR3 DNA: TGTGCCAGCAGTGCCCGGGACAGGGTCTATGCT.